The next 26 T cell receptor beta chains were all read from a single sample in a study of blood T cell repertoires in COVID-19. Using immunoSEQ multiplex PCR, the repertoire was profiled, and TCRdb retains in-frame clones only, with some absent. The sample includes fewer than 300,000 clones, around 90% seen only once; the top ten take about 2.5%. The specimen was PBMCs or T cells enriched from blood (not recorded which). The origin of the receptors is a woman between 40 and 55 years old with acute COVID-19.

This chain links TRBV7-2 with TRBJ2-7, with TRBD2 as a possible D gene (5 bases). The CDR3 contains 16 residues. Germline V gives CDR1 SGHTA, CDR2 FQGNSA. Trimming took 5 bases from V and 4 from J, leaving 21 bases between them. The CDR3 spells CASSPPGVRALYEQYF. CDR3 nucleotides: TGTGCCAGCAGCCCACCCGGGGTGCGGGCTCTTTACGAGCAGTACTTC.

The genes are TRBV6-2 or TRBV6-3 and TRBJ1-1; the match to TRBD1 covers 10 bases. V shed 6 bases and J 4 bases; nucleotides not matched to a gene: 17. The CDR3 is 18 residues long. Germline V CDR1 and CDR2: MNHEY, SVGEGT. DNA of the CDR3: TGTGCCAGCAGCGTAGGCCCGGGACAGGGGTCTCTCTTCACTGAAGCTTTCTTT. This gives the protein CASSVGPGQGSLFTEAFF.

Worth noting for this clone: The sample has other DNA sequences that encode this CDR3 too. V gene TRBV28 combines with J gene TRBJ2-7, with 8 nucleotides matching TRBD1. CDR1 is MDHEN and CDR2 is SYDVKM in the germline V gene. The CDR3 extends over 13 amino acids. J gave up 4 bases and V 5 bases, and 4 bases lay outside the gene matches. CDR3 region: CASSPGGAYEQYF. For the CDR3, the DNA is TGTGCCAGCAGTCCAGGGGGCGCTTACGAGCAGTACTTC.

The chain joins TRBV7-2 to TRBJ2-5, with TRBD2 matching 8 bases. CDR3 length: 15 amino acids. The germline V gene encodes CDR1 SGHTA and CDR2 FQGNSA. Trimming removed 6 bases from V and 2 bases from J; junction bases left unmatched: 8. CDR3 DNA: TGTGCCAGCAGTCCTCGTGCGGGGGGTCAAGAGACCCAGTACTTC. Translating gives CASSPRAGGQETQYF.

The chain uses TRBV19 and TRBJ1-5; TRBD1 is a possible D gene (5 bases). Germline V CDR1 and CDR2: LNHDA, SQIVND (reference sequence). V lost 4 bases, J lost 0 bases, and 19 bases lay in between. This CDR3 has 18 amino acids. CDR3 protein: CASSTPLGGINSNQPQHF. CDR3 nucleotide sequence: TGTGCCAGTAGTACCCCCTTGGGGGGGATTAATAGCAATCAGCCCCAGCATTTT.

V gene TRBV24-1 combines with J gene TRBJ2-1; 7 bases line up with TRBD1. The V gene's germline CDR1 is KGHDR and CDR2 SFDVKD. J was trimmed by 6 bases and V by 4 bases; bases with no gene match: 11. CDR3 length: 16 residues. For the CDR3, the DNA is TGTGCCACCAGTGACTCCCTTTGGGACAGAATCAATGAGCAGTTCTTC. This gives the protein CATSDSLWDRINEQFF.

The chain carries TRBV28 and TRBJ2-7; no firm D call. Germline V CDR1 and CDR2: MDHEN, SYDVKM. The CDR3 has 12 residues. The germline V and J ends were trimmed by 5 bases and 4 bases, with 9 bases remaining between them. The CDR3 here is CASSPSQYEQYF. The CDR3 DNA follows: TGTGCCAGCAGTCCCTCACAGTACGAGCAGTACTTC. The whole variable domain, filled in from reference TRBV28 and TRBJ2-7, reads DVKVTQSSRYLVKRTGEKVFLECVQDMDHENMFWYRQDPGLGLRLIYFSYDVKMKEKGDIPEGYSVSREKKERFSLILESASTNQTSMYLCASSPSQYEQYFGPGTRLTVT.

V usage is TRBV7-6 and J usage is TRBJ2-7; D might be TRBD2 (7 bases). V was pared by 3 bases and J by 0 bases, with 18 bases between. The CDR3 consists of 17 residues. From germline, CDR1 is SGHVS and CDR2 FNYEAQ. The CDR3 nucleotides read TGTGCCAGCAGCTTGAGTGGGGGGGCCCCAAGCTCCTACGAGCAGTACTTC. This encodes CASSLSGGAPSSYEQYF.

The chain is built from TRBV30 and TRBJ1-1; TRBD1 might be the D (5 bases). Germline loops: CDR1 GTSNPN, CDR2 SVGIG (reference sequence). The CDR3 is 13 amino acids. Trimming removed 4 bases from V and 5 bases from J, with 14 bases in between. In DNA, the CDR3 is TGTGCCTGGAAGGGGCGGGGTTGGACTGAAGCTTTCTTT. Protein sequence: CAWKGRGWTEAFF.

This clone was detected only once. The chain links TRBV18 to TRBJ1-2, with 7 positions matching TRBD1. The CDR3 length is 15 residues. Germline lookup yields CDR1 KGHSH and CDR2 LQKENI. V was clipped by 6 bases and J by 1 base; unmatched bases: 8. The CDR3 sequence is CASSRTGTDNYGYTF. The CDR3 nucleotides read TGTGCCAGCTCGCGGACTGGGACAGATAACTATGGCTACACCTTC.

V is TRBV11-2 and J is TRBJ2-1, with 7 positions matching TRBD1. Looked up from germline, CDR1 is SGHAT and CDR2 is FQNNGV. The CDR3 runs 14 residues. After removal of 4 bases from V and 5 bases from J, the junction contained 5 bases not matched to a gene. Written as DNA, the CDR3 is TGTGCCAGCAGCTCCGGGACAGAAAACAATGAGCAGTTCTTC. Its translation is CASSSGTENNEQFF.

This clone was seen a single time. The V call is TRBV27, the J call TRBJ1-2, with TRBD1 matching over 7 bases. V was pared by 5 bases and J by 4 bases, with 7 bases of the junction left unmatched. The V gene's germline CDR1 is MNHEY and CDR2 SMNVEV (reference sequence). The CDR3 extends over 14 amino acids. CDR3 nucleotides: TGTGCCAGCAGTACCCGGACAGGTGTCTATGGCTACACCTTC. Translation: CASSTRTGVYGYTF.

This sequence joins TRBV5-1 and TRBJ2-6, with 11 bases fitting TRBD2. The CDR3 runs to 17 residues. Losses at the gene ends were 0 bases for V and 1 base for J; bases not matched to a gene: 0. Germline V CDR1 and CDR2: SGHRS, YFSETQ. CDR3 in amino acids: CASSLGLAGSGANVLTF. CDR3 coding DNA: TGCGCCAGCAGCTTGGGACTAGCGGGATCTGGGGCCAACGTCCTGACTTTC. Filled out from reference TRBV5-1 and TRBJ2-6, the complete variable domain reads KAGVTQTPRYLIKTRGQQVTLSCSPISGHRSVSWYQQTPGQGLQFLFEYFSETQRNKGNFPGRFSGRQFSNSRSEMNVSTLELGDSALYLCASSLGLAGSGANVLTFGAGSRLTVL.

The V call is TRBV3-1 (or the pseudogene TRBV3-2), the J call TRBJ2-7, with D possibly being TRBD2 (6 bases). Germline assignment: CDR1 LGHDT and CDR2 YNNKEL (reference sequence). Trimming took 4 bases from V and 6 from J, leaving 10 bases between them. The CDR3 sequence is 12 residues long. The CDR3 DNA reads TGTGCCAGCAGCCCGGGGACTTCCGAGCAGTACTTC. It translates to CASSPGTSEQYF.

In this sample, this clone turned up once. The rearrangement uses TRBV27 and TRBJ2-5; 10 nucleotides agree with TRBD1. The CDR3 is 14 amino acids. The germline V gene encodes CDR1 MNHEY and CDR2 SMNVEV (reference sequence). V shed 6 bases, J shed 5 bases, and the junction held 6 bases outside the gene matches. DNA of the CDR3: TGTGCCAGCAGACGGGACAGGGGAGGGGAGACCCAGTACTTC. Amino acid sequence: CASRRDRGGETQYF.

The chain has TRBV6-1 and TRBJ1-5, with 8 positions matching TRBD1. Per the germline V gene, CDR1 is MNHNS and CDR2 is SASEGT. J was trimmed by 6 bases and V by 2 bases; bases with no gene match: 3. The length of the CDR3 is 14 residues. CDR3 sequence reads: CASSEQGAGQPQHF. DNA for the CDR3: TGTGCCAGCAGTGAACAGGGGGCAGGTCAGCCCCAGCATTTT.

The gene calls are TRBV7-2 and TRBJ2-7; a possible D gene is TRBD1 (5 bases). V was shortened by 2 bases and J by 2 bases, with 16 bases between the two germline ends. The germline gives CDR1 SGHTA, CDR2 FQGNSA. This CDR3 is 16 amino acids long. The CDR3 here is CASSLQGLPGPYEQYF. CDR3 bases: TGTGCCAGCAGCTTACAGGGCCTACCCGGCCCCTACGAGCAGTACTTC. Full variable domain (missing parts from reference TRBV7-2 and TRBJ2-7): GAGVSQSPSNKVTEKGKDVELRCDPISGHTALYWYRQSLGQGLEFLIYFQGNSAPDKSGLPSDRFSAERTGGSVSTLTIQRTQQEDSAVYLCASSLQGLPGPYEQYFGPGTRLTVT.

This clone was seen only once. The V and J genes are TRBV24-1 and TRBJ2-1; 11 bases match TRBD2. The CDR3 spans 18 residues. J was trimmed by 4 bases and V by 2 bases; bases with no gene match: 9. In germline, CDR1 is KGHDR, CDR2 SFDVKD. The CDR3 spells CATSDSSRLAGKYNEQFF. Written as DNA, the CDR3 is TGTGCCACCAGTGATTCTTCCCGACTAGCGGGAAAGTACAATGAGCAGTTCTTC.

The rearrangement uses TRBV6-2 or TRBV6-3 and TRBJ2-1; D gene ambiguous. V lost 2 bases to trimming and J lost 10 bases, with 15 bases between them. Germline CDR1 MNHEY, CDR2 SVGEGT. The CDR3 has 14 amino acids. CDR3 amino acids: CASSYILQRGEQFF. CDR3 coding DNA: TGTGCCAGCAGTTACATCCTGCAGCGTGGAGAGCAGTTCTTC.

V and J are TRBV9 and TRBJ2-3; 7 bases match TRBD2. The CDR3 runs 17 residues. CDR1 and CDR2 (germline): SGDLS, YYNGEE. V lost 4 bases, J lost 0 bases, and 11 bases stayed unmatched. CDR3 in DNA: TGTGCCAGCAGCCACTACGGGGGGAGCGGAAGCACAGATACGCAGTATTTT. The encoded protein is CASSHYGGSGSTDTQYF.

The J gene is TRBJ1-4, the V gene TRBV21-1; the table assigns TRBD1, which was not confirmed against the DNA. TRBV21-1 is annotated as a pseudogene. This CDR3 contains 15 residues. This CDR3 is CASSKEGGTNEKLFF. DNA for the CDR3: TGTGCCAGCAGCAAAGAAGGGGGAACTAATGAAAAACTGTTTTTT.

The rearrangement joins TRBV6-5 to TRBJ1-1; D might be TRBD1 (5 bases). Trimming stripped 0 bases from V and 0 bases from J, with 11 bases between. CDR3 length: 16 residues. The germline V gene encodes CDR1 MNHEY and CDR2 SVGAGI. The CDR3 DNA reads TGTGCCAGCAGTTACTCGATTGCAGGGATGAACACTGAAGCTTTCTTT. It is translated as CASSYSIAGMNTEAFF.

The chain couples TRBV24-1 to TRBJ2-1, with D maybe TRBD2 (5 bases). Germline V gives CDR1 KGHDR, CDR2 SFDVKD. Between the trimmed V and J ends, which lost 0 bases and 6 bases, there was a span of 14 bases. This CDR3 spans 16 amino acids. CDR3: CATSDLLGGKGNEQFF. The CDR3 DNA follows: TGTGCCACCAGTGATTTGTTAGGAGGAAAAGGCAATGAGCAGTTCTTC.

The chain carries TRBV7-9 and TRBJ2-4; 10 bases match TRBD1. Trimming removed 4 bases from V and 2 bases from J; junction bases left unmatched: 5. Germline loops: CDR1 SEHNR, CDR2 FQNEAQ (reference sequence). The CDR3 runs 16 residues. Here the CDR3 reads CASSSRTGGSKNIQYF. CDR3 coding DNA: TGTGCCAGCAGCTCACGGACAGGGGGTTCCAAAAACATTCAGTACTTC.

This sequence joins TRBV7-3 and TRBJ2-1; 7 bases align to TRBD1. J lost 2 bases, V lost 0 bases, and 7 bases had no gene match. This CDR3 spans 17 amino acids. The germline gives CDR1 SGHTA, CDR2 FQGTGA. DNA of the CDR3: TGTGCCAGCAGCTTAACTTCGGGCAGGGGGACCTACAATGAGCAGTTCTTC. This codes for CASSLTSGRGTYNEQFF. Based on the CDR3 plus reference TRBV7-3 and TRBJ2-1, the full variable domain is GAGVSQTPSNKVTEKGKYVELRCDPISGHTALYWYRQSLGQGPEFLIYFQGTGAADDSGLPNDRFFAVRPEGSVSTLKIQRTERGDSAVYLCASSLTSGRGTYNEQFFGPGTRLTVL.

This rearrangement joins TRBV5-1 to TRBJ2-5, with 7 bases fitting TRBD2. Germline CDR1 and CDR2: SGHRS and YFSETQ. After removal of 3 bases from V and 1 base from J, the junction contained 9 bases not matched to a gene. CDR3 length: 16 amino acids. In DNA form, the CDR3 reads TGCGCCAGCAGCTCCCGACTAGCCTTGTTCCAAGAGACCCAGTACTTC. Its protein product is CASSSRLALFQETQYF.